This T cell receptor beta chain was sequenced in a study of shared clonotypes between healthy human individuals. The data were produced by immunoSEQ multiplex PCR, yet TCRdb's version contains in-frame clones alone and is incomplete. The sample yields some 2.1 million clones, over 85% seen once. Germline V lookup: CDR1 MNHEY, CDR2 SMNVEV (reference sequence). CDR3 size: 14 residues. The V end was cut by 8 bases, the J end by 0 bases, with 12 bases between. It was CD45RO-negative cells, positively selected for CCR7, that made up naive CD8 cells, with terminally differentiated effector memory CD45RA+ cells excluded.

The chain carries TRBV27 and TRBJ2-3; D may be TRBD1 (6 bases). The sequence derives from a man in his late teens or twenties in good health. Some clones in this sample may be carry-over from other donors' samples. The sample taken for sequencing was naive CD8+ T cells from PBMCs. This CDR3 is CASGVQGSTDTQYF. The CDR3 nucleotides read TGTGCCAGCGGGGTGCAGGGGAGCACAGATACGCAGTATTTT.